This TCR beta chain was documented in a study of T cells in Graves' hyperthyroidism and ophthalmopathy. Points from the study as a whole: Stable hyperthyroidism was separated from ophthalmopathy by a model based on 13 V-J features.

The investigators amplified TCR beta CDR3 regions from RNA transcripts. First-round RT-PCR of the TCR CDR3 relied on the HTBI primer set. MiXCR, applied by TCRdb to the multiplex PCR reads, yields one record per CDR3 protein. The sample has under 800,000 distinct CDR3 sequences, 13% to 15% seen once; the top ten hold more than 8.5%. This clonotype was counted many times. What it binds is unknown. Over 18 months, lack of ophthalmopathy progression marked Graves' hyperthyroidism as stable. The sequenced sample was blood. The origin of this receptor is a woman between 18 and 30 years old with Graves' hyperthyroidism.

The CDR3 DNA sequence: TGCAGTGCTAGAAGTCTCGGCGGGGGGCATACGCAGTATTTT. It translates to CSARSLGGGHTQYF. The chain has TRBV20-1 and TRBJ2-3; 8 bases align to TRBD2. CDR1 is DFQATT, CDR2 SNEGSKA, per germline (reference sequence). V lost 2 bases to trimming and J lost 7 bases; unmatched junction nucleotides: 8. The CDR3 has 14 residues.